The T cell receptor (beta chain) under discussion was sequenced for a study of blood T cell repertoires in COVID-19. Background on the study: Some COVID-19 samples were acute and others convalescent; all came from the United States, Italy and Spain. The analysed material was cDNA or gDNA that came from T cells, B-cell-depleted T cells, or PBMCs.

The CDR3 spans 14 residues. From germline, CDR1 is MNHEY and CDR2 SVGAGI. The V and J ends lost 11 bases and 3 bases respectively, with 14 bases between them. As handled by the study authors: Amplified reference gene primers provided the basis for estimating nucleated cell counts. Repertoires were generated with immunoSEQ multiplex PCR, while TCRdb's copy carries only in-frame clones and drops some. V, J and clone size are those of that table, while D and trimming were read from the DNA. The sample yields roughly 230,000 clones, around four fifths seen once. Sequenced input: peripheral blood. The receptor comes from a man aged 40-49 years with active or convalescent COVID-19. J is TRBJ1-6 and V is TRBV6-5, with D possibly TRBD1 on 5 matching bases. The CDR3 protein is CAAARGVYNSPLHF. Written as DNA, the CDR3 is TGTGCCGCCGCTAGGGGCGTCTATAATTCACCCCTCCACTTT.